This entry concerns a single TCR beta chain. The antigen remains undetermined. This entry comes from a study of long-term antiretroviral therapy in people with HIV. CDR3 size: 13 residues. The germline V gene encodes CDR1 MNHNS and CDR2 SASEGT. Trimming cost V 4 bases and J 3 bases, with 10 bases left between them. Samples were assayed with immunoSEQ v3.0 at survey level. Some clones are missing from TCRdb's copy, which holds only in-frame ones; the method was immunoSEQ multiplex PCR. The data show under 30,000 clones, with 65% to 85% seen just once and approximately 4.6% held by the top ten. General study results and limits: ART adherence, viral resistance and therapy changes went unrecorded.

This receptor was taken from a man between 18 and 35 years old with HIV. The chain combines TRBV6-1 with TRBJ2-7; D gene ambiguous. The sample here was unsorted PBMCs, taken 3 years after starting antiretroviral therapy. The CDR3 loop is CASSVQADYEQYV. Written as DNA, the CDR3 is TGTGCCAGCAGTGTGCAGGCAGACTACGAGCAGTACGTC.